These 26 T cell receptor delta chains originate from one sample sequenced in a study of gamma delta lymphoproliferative disorders and STAT genes. TCRdb processed the multiplex PCR reads again with the CATT caller. The repertoire holds over a thousand delta-chain clones, less than 2% seen once, with around 60% in the top ten. Sequencing used genomic DNA taken from PBMCs of patients and controls. Sequencing input: blood. The source of these receptors is a human donor in good health.

This clone was seen a few times. This DNA's translation and the protein TCRdb lists, from a much larger clone, do not match at residue 14, likely due to a read error; the protein shown is translated from the DNA. The rearrangement uses TRDV1 and TRDJ1; possible D gene TRDD2, 5 bases. Germline V gene lookup returns CDR1 TSWWSYY and CDR2 QGS. Trimming stripped 0 bases from V and 7 bases from J, with 24 bases between. This CDR3 is 18 amino acids long. This chain's CDR3 is CALGELGPKCFTSGKLIF. CDR3 nucleotide sequence: TGTGCTCTTGGGGAACTGGGTCCAAAATGCTTTACTTCCGGTAAACTCATCTTT.

This clone was recorded a few times. TCRdb pairs this DNA with a much larger clone's protein that differs at residue 9, likely a read error; the protein shown was translated from the DNA. This chain links TRDV2 with TRDJ1; TRDD3 aligns across 9 bases. This CDR3 comprises 18 residues. J lost 4 bases, V lost 3 bases, and 17 bases had no gene match. Per germline, CDR1 GEAIGNYY and CDR2 EKD. CDR3 DNA sequence: TGTGCCTGTGACCCCCCCCGCCTCCCGGGGGATACTAGCGATAAACTCATCTTT. Residues: CACDPPRLPGDTSDKLIF.

This clone was seen a handful of times. This DNA's translation and the protein TCRdb lists, from a much larger clone, do not match at residue 4, likely due to a read error; the protein shown is translated from the DNA. The J gene is TRDJ1, the V gene TRDV2; D is unresolved. The CDR3 has 14 residues. Germline V gives CDR1 GEAIGNYY, CDR2 EKD. V was clipped by 6 bases and J by 0 bases, with 13 bases between them. The CDR3, as DNA: TGTGCCTGTAACCCTATTACCAACACCGATAAACTCATCTTT. This codes for CACNPITNTDKLIF.

In this sample, this clone turned up a few times. The protein held in TCRdb is that of a much larger clone and does not match this DNA's translation at residue 19, likely because of a read error; the protein shown is translated from the DNA. The chain recombines TRDV1 with TRDJ1, with TRDD3 matching over 12 bases. The J segment lost 7 bases and the V segment lost 4 bases, leaving 31 bases of the junction unmatched. CDR1 and CDR2 from the germline V gene are TSWWSYY and QGS. The CDR3 consists of 23 residues. The CDR3 here is CALGVQSSSTRVWGIRGLSKLIF. The CDR3 region has the DNA TGTGCTCTTGGGGTCCAATCTTCCTCTACGCGGGTCTGGGGGATACGAGGGCTAAGTAAACTCATCTTT.

Note on this clone: TCRdb has a much larger clone's protein, which differs at residue 4 from the translation of this DNA, likely because of a read error; what is shown is the protein translated from the DNA. The chain recombines TRDV2 with TRDJ1, with 8 nucleotides matching TRDD3. Germline CDR1 is GEAIGNYY and CDR2 is EKD. The V segment lost 4 bases and the J segment 3 bases; nucleotides outside the gene matches: 12. The CDR3 is made up of 16 amino acids. The CDR3 bases are TGTGCCTGTGAGACCTTGGGGGATCGGTGGGCCGATAAACTCATCTTT. It codes for CACETLGDRWADKLIF.

This clone rates as medium-sized (0.01 to 0.1%). Only one base separates this from a far larger clonotype, so it likely reflects a read error. The J gene is TRDJ1, the V gene TRDV1; maybe TRDD3 (5 bases). The CDR3 is made up of 18 amino acids. Germline loops: CDR1 TSWWSYY, CDR2 QGS. Trimming shortened V by 0 bases and J by 0 bases, and 17 bases separated the two germline ends. CDR3 nucleotide sequence: TGTGCTCTTGGGGAACTTTTGTATGGGGAGCCCTACACCGATAAACTCATCTTT. It yields the protein CALGELLYGEPYTDKLIF.

This clone qualifies as medium-sized. Possible read error: a much larger clone is one base away. The rearrangement uses TRDV2 and TRDJ1; 11 bases match TRDD3. Germline V gives CDR1 GEAIGNYY, CDR2 EKD. V was pared by 3 bases and J by 4 bases, with 15 bases of the junction left unmatched. CDR3 length equals 18 residues. The CDR3 spells CACDPPRFLGDTSDKLIF. Here the CDR3 DNA reads TGTGCCTGTGACCCCCCCCGCTTCCTGGGGGATACTAGCGATAAACTCATCTTT.

A few counts support this clone. This likely reflects a read error, since a far larger clone is one base away. The same CDR3 also results from other DNA sequences found in this sample. The J gene is TRDJ1, the V gene TRDV2; 8 bases are shared with TRDD3. From germline, CDR1 is GEAIGNYY and CDR2 EKD. The J segment lost 1 base and the V segment lost 5 bases, leaving 23 bases of the junction unmatched. CDR3 size: 20 residues. Here the CDR3 reads CACVPLPPLGDQVTTDKLIF. The CDR3 DNA reads as TGTGCCTGTGTACCGCTCCCTCCTCTGGGGGACCAGGTCACCACCGATAAACTCATCTTT.

On this clone: The protein TCRdb gives is from a much larger clone and does not agree with this DNA's translation at residue 3, likely a read error; the protein shown here comes from the DNA. This rearrangement joins TRDV1 to TRDJ3; 8 bases match TRDD3. This CDR3 region has 19 residues. Germline V gene lookup returns CDR1 TSWWSYY and CDR2 QGS. CDR3 sequence: CAFGELGVINPWDTRQMFF. The CDR3 nucleotides are TGTGCTTTTGGGGAACTGGGGGTCATAAATCCCTGGGACACCCGACAGATGTTTTTC.

This clone was seen at least ten times. TCRdb lists the protein of a much larger clone for this DNA, which differs at residue 17, so this is likely a read error; the protein given here is translated from the DNA itself. Other DNA sequences in the same sample also yield this CDR3. This rearrangement joins TRDV1 to TRDJ1; TRDD3 agrees at 12 bases. V lost 4 bases and J lost 6; bases outside the gene matches: 30. The germline gives CDR1 TSWWSYY, CDR2 QGS. The CDR3 contains 23 residues. CDR3 loop: CALGVQSSSTRVWGIRRLNKLIF. As DNA, the CDR3 is TGTGCTCTTGGGGTCCAATCTTCCTCTACGCGGGTCTGGGGGATACGAAGGCTAAATAAACTCATCTTT.

On this clone itself: TCRdb shows a much larger clone's protein in place of this DNA's translation, and the two differ at residue 15, likely through a read error; the protein shown is translated from the DNA. The V gene is TRDV2, the J gene TRDJ1; D not certain. Germline V gene data show CDR1 as GEAIGNYY and CDR2 as EKD. The CDR3 spans 17 residues. In DNA form, the CDR3 reads TGTGCCTGTGACACCGTAGGGACCGAATCCAACACCGATAAATTCATCTTT. It specifies CACDTVGTESNTDKFIF.

This clone appeared a few times. Translating this DNA gives a protein that differs at residue 11 from the TCRdb one, which belongs to a much larger clone; a read error is likely, and the protein shown is this translation. The J gene is TRDJ1, the V gene TRDV1; 10 bases map to TRDD3. The CDR3 covers 18 residues. Germline CDR1 TSWWSYY, CDR2 QGS. The V gene end was trimmed by 2 bases and the J gene end by 0 bases; junction bases not matched to a gene: 9. The CDR3 protein is CALGEKDWGIGYTDKLIF. The CDR3 DNA reads as TGTGCTCTTGGGGAAAAAGACTGGGGGATCGGGTACACCGATAAACTCATCTTT.

A note on this clone: TCRdb's protein, taken from a much larger clone, differs from this DNA's translation at residue 10, likely owing to a read error; the protein displayed comes from the DNA. This rearrangement joins TRDV2 to TRDJ1; 7 positions match TRDD3. The CDR3 loop spans 17 amino acids. Germline loops: CDR1 GEAIGNYY, CDR2 EKD. V was pared by 3 bases and J by 0 bases, with 12 bases of the junction left unmatched. CDR3 protein: CACDPVSGGFYTDKLIF. DNA for the CDR3: TGTGCCTGTGACCCCGTTTCGGGGGGATTTTACACCGATAAACTCATCTTT.

This clone showed up just a few times. The V gene is TRDV2, the J gene TRDJ1; TRDD3 agrees at 9 bases. The junction had 8 bases not matched to a gene; V was cut back by 1 base and J by 0 bases. This CDR3 has 17 amino acids. From germline, CDR1 is GEAIGNYY and CDR2 EKD. CDR3 loop: CACDTLTGGLNTDKLIF. Written as DNA, the CDR3 is TGTGCCTGTGACACTCTTACTGGGGGACTGAACACCGATAAACTCATCTTT.

Ten or more counts support this clone. A far larger clone is off by one base, so a read error is likely. Within the sample, other DNA sequences also encode this same CDR3. CDR3 residues: CACDTLGDRWADKLIF. CDR3 bases: TGTGCCTGTGACACCTTGGGGGATCGATGGGCCGATAAACTCATCTTT. This chain uses TRDV2 with TRDJ1; 8 bases are shared with TRDD3. V lost 0 bases, J lost 3 bases, and 8 bases stayed unmatched. The CDR3 is 16 residues long. The V gene's germline CDR1 is GEAIGNYY and CDR2 EKD.

In this sample, this clone turned up a few times. A single base is all that separates this from a far larger clone, so a read error is likely. Additional DNA sequences in this sample encode the identical CDR3. The CDR3 is CAFPVTYSWFGNTDKLIF. The CDR3 nucleotides read TGCGCCTTTCCCGTAACCTATTCTTGGTTTGGGAACACCGATAAACTCATCTTT. The chain couples TRDV3 to TRDJ1, with D uncertain. This CDR3 is 18 amino acids long. Germline CDR1 and CDR2: TVYSNPD and GDNSRS (reference sequence).

This clone was recorded many times. The TCRdb record carries a much larger clone's protein, which differs from this DNA's translation at residue 15; a read error is the likely cause, and the protein listed here is the DNA translation. Other DNA sequences of this sample code for an identical CDR3. The chain is built from TRDV2 and TRDJ1, with 7 positions matching TRDD3. This CDR3 has 17 amino acids. CDR1 and CDR2 from the germline V gene are GEAIGNYY and EKD. The CDR3 spells CACDPVSGGSYTDKPIF. The DNA for the CDR3 is TGTGCCTGTGACCCCGTTTCGGGGGGATCTTACACCGATAAACCCATCTTT.

By proportion, this clone is medium-sized. Since a far larger clone is one base different, this is likely a read error. Other nucleotide sequences in the sample specify the same CDR3. This CDR3 reads CACDDMGGGPHTDKLIF. The DNA of the CDR3 is TGTGCCTGTGATGACATGGGTGGGGGTCCCCACACCGATAAACTCATCTTT. V usage is TRDV2 and J usage is TRDJ1; TRDD3 might be the D (6 bases). Per germline, CDR1 GEAIGNYY and CDR2 EKD. The germline V and J ends were trimmed by 4 bases and 0 bases, with 20 bases remaining between them. The CDR3 extends over 17 amino acids.

As concerns this clone: One base separates it from a far larger clone, so it is likely a read error. The sample has other DNA sequences that encode this CDR3 too. J is TRDJ1 and V is TRDV1; 12 bases match TRDD3. Trimming removed 3 bases from V and 11 bases from J; junction bases left unmatched: 16. The CDR3 extends over 17 amino acids. CDR1 and CDR2 from the germline V gene are TSWWSYY and QGS. CDR3 amino acids: CALGDDLPLLGDTGLIF. The CDR3 nucleotides are TGTGCTCTTGGGGATGACCTTCCCTTACTGGGGGATACTGGGCTCATCTTT.

This clone was seen a handful of times. TCRdb has a much larger clone's protein, which differs at residue 13 from the translation of this DNA, likely because of a read error; what is shown is the protein translated from the DNA. The rearrangement joins TRDV3 to TRDJ1, with TRDD3 matching over 10 bases. Germline V CDR1 and CDR2: TVYSNPD, GDNSRS (reference sequence). The CDR3 covers 20 residues. Unmatched junction bases numbered 23, after V lost 4 bases and J lost 0 bases. CDR3 protein: CAYDFPKYTGGLIYTDKLIF. CDR3 nucleotides: TGTGCCTACGACTTCCCCAAATATACTGGGGGATTGATATACACCGATAAACTCATCTTT.

This clone came up a few times. A J gene of TRDJ4 was called, though the V gene was not; whether TRDD3, the table's D call, matches the DNA was not checked. The CDR3 runs 14 residues. CDR3 coding DNA: TGTGCCTCGAAAGGAGGTGGGGGATTGTGGACCCTGATCTTT. It encodes CASKGGGGLWTLIF.

A remark on this clone: The protein in TCRdb stems from a much larger clone and differs at residue 11 from this DNA's translation, likely a read error; here the protein is translated from the DNA. The sample holds other DNA sequences that translate to the same CDR3. The chain has TRDV2 and TRDJ3; D is unresolved. In germline, CDR1 is GEAIGNYY, CDR2 EKD. The CDR3 consists of 18 residues. CDR3 coding DNA: TGTGCCTGTCCATCGGTTGGTGTAAGCTCCGGGGACACCCGACAGATGTTTTTC. Amino acid sequence: CACPSVGVSSGDTRQMFF.

Regarding this clone: This DNA's translation and the protein TCRdb lists, from a much larger clone, do not match at residue 8, likely due to a read error; the protein shown is translated from the DNA. The chain links TRDV1 to TRDJ1; D unresolved. TCRdb leaves out the J gene; it was filled in here by matching the DNA to germline. This CDR3 has 13 residues. Germline loops: CDR1 TSWWSYY, CDR2 QGS. Trimming removed 4 bases from V and 6 bases from J, with 12 bases in between. CDR3 protein: CALGGPPANKLIF. CDR3 DNA: TGTGCTCTTGGGGGACCTCCTGCGAATAAACTCATCTTT.

Concerning this clone itself: TCRdb lists the protein of a much larger clone for this DNA, which differs at residue 9, so this is likely a read error; the protein given here is translated from the DNA itself. The chain is built from TRDV2 and TRDJ1; TRDD3 is a possible D gene (6 bases). Germline CDR1 GEAIGNYY, CDR2 EKD. CDR3 size: 17 residues. Between the trimmed V and J ends, which lost 3 bases and 0 bases, there was a span of 19 bases. The CDR3 coding sequence is TGTGCCTGTGACGACATGGGTGGGGATCCCCACACCGATAAACTCATCTTT. Amino acids: CACDDMGGDPHTDKLIF.

In its sample, this clone was seen a few times. TCRdb shows a much larger clone's protein in place of this DNA's translation, and the two differ at residue 11, likely through a read error; the protein shown is translated from the DNA. The chain uses TRDV1 and TRDJ1, with D possibly called TRDD2 or TRDD3 (6 bases each). The V and J ends lost 3 bases and 11 bases respectively, with 28 bases between them. This CDR3 has 17 residues. CDR1 and CDR2 (germline): TSWWSYY, QGS. The DNA of the CDR3 is TGTGCTCTTGGGGATGACCTTCCCCTACTGGAGGATACTGGGCTCATCTTT. Translated, it gives CALGDDLPLLEDTGLIF.

Many counts were recorded for this clone. With only one base between it and a far larger clone, this is likely a read error. At the DNA level, this CDR3 is encoded by other sequences in the same sample as well. The V gene is TRDV1, the J gene TRDJ1; TRDD3 matches 12 bases. In germline, CDR1 is TSWWSYY, CDR2 QGS. This CDR3 spans 23 amino acids. With V trimmed by 4 bases and J by 6 bases, 30 bases remained unmatched. The CDR3 bases are TGTGCTCTTGGGGTCCAATCCTCCTCTACGCGGGTCTGGGGGATACGAGGGCTAAATAAACTCATCTTT. As protein: CALGVQSSSTRVWGIRGLNKLIF.